This T cell receptor beta chain was sequenced in a study of blood T cell repertoires in COVID-19. Profiling relied on immunoSEQ multiplex PCR, and the TCRdb table lists in-frame clones only, not all of them. The sample lists 90,000 to 120,000 clones, around 89% occurring once. The junction had 6 bases not matched to a gene; V was cut back by 1 base and J by 6 bases. Germline V gene lookup returns CDR1 KGHSH and CDR2 LQKENI. CDR3 length: 14 residues. This receptor was obtained from a man between 35 and 55 years old with active or convalescent COVID-19. The specimen sequenced was peripheral blood. The genes are TRBV18 and TRBJ2-7; 7 positions match TRBD2. DNA of the CDR3: TGTGCCAGCTCACCACAGCGGGAAGGTGTCGAGCAGTACTTC. Protein product: CASSPQREGVEQYF.